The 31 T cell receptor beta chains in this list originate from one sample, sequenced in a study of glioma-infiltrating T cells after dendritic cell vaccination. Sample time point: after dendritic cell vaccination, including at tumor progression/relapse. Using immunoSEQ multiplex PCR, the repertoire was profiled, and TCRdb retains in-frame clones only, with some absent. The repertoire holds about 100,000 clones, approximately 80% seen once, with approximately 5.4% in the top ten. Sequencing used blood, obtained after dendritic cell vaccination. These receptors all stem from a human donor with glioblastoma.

CDR3 bases: TGTGCCAGCTCACGAAGCGGCGGGGATTCCTACGAGCAGTACTTC. Its protein product is CASSRSGGDSYEQYF. The chain carries TRBV18 and TRBJ2-7, with TRBD2 as a possible D gene (6 bases). CDR1 is KGHSH, CDR2 LQKENI, per germline. There are 15 residues in the CDR3. Trimming took off 4 bases at V and 1 base at J, with 14 bases between the two ends.

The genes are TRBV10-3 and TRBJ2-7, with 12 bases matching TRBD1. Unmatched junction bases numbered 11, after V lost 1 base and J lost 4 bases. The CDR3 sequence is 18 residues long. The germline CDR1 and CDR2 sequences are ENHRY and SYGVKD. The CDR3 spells CAISEFHPGQGAIYEQYF. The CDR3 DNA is TGTGCCATCAGTGAGTTTCATCCGGGACAGGGGGCGATATACGAGCAGTACTTC.

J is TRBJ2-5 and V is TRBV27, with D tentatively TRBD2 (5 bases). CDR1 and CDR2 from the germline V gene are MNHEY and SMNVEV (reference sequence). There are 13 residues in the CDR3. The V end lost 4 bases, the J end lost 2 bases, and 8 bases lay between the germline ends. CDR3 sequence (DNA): TGTGCCAGCAGTTACACGGGACAAGAGACCCAGTACTTC. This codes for CASSYTGQETQYF.

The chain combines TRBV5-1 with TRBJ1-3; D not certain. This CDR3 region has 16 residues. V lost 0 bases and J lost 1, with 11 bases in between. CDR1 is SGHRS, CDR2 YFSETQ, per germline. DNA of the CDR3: TGCGCCAGCAGCTTGGGTATAGTCCAATCTGGAAACACCATATATTTT. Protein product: CASSLGIVQSGNTIYF.

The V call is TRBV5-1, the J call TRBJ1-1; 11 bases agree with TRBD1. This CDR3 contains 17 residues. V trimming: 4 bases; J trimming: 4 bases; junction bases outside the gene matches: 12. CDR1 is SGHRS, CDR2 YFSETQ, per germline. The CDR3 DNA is TGCGCCAGCAGCACCCTAAGAACCGGGACAGGGGGCACTGAAGCTTTCTTT. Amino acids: CASSTLRTGTGGTEAFF.

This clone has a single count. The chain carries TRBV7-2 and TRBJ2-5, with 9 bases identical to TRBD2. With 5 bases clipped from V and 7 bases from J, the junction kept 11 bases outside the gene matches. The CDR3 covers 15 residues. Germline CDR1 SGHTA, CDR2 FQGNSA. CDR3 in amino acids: CASSPGLAIPRTQYF. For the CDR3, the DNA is TGTGCCAGCAGCCCCGGACTAGCGATCCCCAGGACCCAGTACTTC.

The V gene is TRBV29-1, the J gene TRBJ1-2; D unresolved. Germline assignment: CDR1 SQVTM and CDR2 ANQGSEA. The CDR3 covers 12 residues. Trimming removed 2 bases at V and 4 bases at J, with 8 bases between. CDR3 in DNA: TGCAGCGTTGAAATACGGGGCTATGGCTACACCTTC. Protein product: CSVEIRGYGYTF.

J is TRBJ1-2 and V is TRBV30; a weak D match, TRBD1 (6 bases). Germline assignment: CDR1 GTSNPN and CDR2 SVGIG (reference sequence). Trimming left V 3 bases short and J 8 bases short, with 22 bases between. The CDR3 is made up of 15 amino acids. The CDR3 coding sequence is TGTGCCTGGAGGATGCTCAGGGGACGGATTTGGGGCTACACCTTC. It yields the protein CAWRMLRGRIWGYTF.

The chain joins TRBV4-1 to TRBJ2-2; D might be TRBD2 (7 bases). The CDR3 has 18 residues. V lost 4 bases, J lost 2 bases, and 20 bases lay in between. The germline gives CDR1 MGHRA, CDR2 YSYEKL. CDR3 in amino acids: CASSPFGGGVINTGELFF. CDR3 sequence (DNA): TGCGCCAGCAGCCCTTTCGGAGGGGGGGTAATAAACACCGGGGAGCTGTTTTTT.

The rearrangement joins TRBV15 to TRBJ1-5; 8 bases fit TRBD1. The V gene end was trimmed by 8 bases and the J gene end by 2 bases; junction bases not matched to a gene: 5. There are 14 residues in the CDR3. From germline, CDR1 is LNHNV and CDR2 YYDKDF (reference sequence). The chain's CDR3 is CATSQGQGNQPQHF. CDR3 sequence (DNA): TGTGCCACCTCACAGGGACAGGGCAATCAGCCCCAGCATTTT.

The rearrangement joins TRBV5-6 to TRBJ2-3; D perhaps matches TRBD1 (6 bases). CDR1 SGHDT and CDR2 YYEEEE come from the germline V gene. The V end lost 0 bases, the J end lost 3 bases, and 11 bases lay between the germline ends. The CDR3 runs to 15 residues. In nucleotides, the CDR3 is TGTGCCAGCAGCTTGGATTTCGGGACAACAGATACGCAGTATTTT. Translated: CASSLDFGTTDTQYF.

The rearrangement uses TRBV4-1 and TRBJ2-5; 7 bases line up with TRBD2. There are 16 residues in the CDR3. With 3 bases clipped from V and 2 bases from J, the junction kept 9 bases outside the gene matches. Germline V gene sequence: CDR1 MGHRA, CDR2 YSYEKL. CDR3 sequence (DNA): TGCGCCAGCAGCCAGGGACCCACAGCGGGACAAGAGACCCAGTACTTC. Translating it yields CASSQGPTAGQETQYF.

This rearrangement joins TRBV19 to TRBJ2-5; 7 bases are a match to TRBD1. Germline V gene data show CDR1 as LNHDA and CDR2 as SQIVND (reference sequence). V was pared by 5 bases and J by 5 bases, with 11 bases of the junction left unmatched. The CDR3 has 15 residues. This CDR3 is CASSFAKGAGETQYF. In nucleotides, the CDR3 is TGTGCCAGTAGTTTCGCGAAGGGGGCTGGGGAGACCCAGTACTTC.

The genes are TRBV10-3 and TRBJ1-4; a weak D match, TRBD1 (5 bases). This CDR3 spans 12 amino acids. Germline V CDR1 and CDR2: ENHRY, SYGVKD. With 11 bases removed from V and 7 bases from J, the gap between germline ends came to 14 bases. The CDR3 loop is CAAGGRGEKLFF. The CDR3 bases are TGTGCCGCCGGGGGAAGAGGTGAAAAACTGTTTTTT.

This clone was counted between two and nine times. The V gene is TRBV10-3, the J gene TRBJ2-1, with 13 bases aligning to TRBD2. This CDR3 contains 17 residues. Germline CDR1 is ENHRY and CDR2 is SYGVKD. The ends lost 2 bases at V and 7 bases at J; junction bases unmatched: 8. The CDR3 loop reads CAISERGLAGVWNEQFF. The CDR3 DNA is TGTGCCATCAGTGAGAGAGGACTAGCGGGAGTTTGGAATGAGCAGTTCTTC.

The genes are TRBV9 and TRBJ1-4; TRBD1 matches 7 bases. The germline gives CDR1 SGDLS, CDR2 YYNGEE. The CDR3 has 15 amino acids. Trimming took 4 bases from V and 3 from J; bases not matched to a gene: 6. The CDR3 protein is CASSITGAANEKLFF. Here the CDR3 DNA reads TGTGCCAGCAGCATTACAGGGGCAGCTAATGAAAAACTGTTTTTT.

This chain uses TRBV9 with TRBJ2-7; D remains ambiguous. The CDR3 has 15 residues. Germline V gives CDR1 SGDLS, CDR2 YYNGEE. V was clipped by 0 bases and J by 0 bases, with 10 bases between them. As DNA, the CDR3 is TGTGCCAGCAGCGTAGCAGCAGCGAGCTCCTACGAGCAGTACTTC. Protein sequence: CASSVAAASSYEQYF. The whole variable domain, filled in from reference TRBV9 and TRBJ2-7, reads DSGVTQTPKHLITATGQRVTLRCSPRSGDLSVYWYQQSLDQGLQFLIQYYNGEERAKGNILERFSAQQFPDLHSELNLSSLELGDSALYFCASSVAAASSYEQYFGPGTRLTVT.

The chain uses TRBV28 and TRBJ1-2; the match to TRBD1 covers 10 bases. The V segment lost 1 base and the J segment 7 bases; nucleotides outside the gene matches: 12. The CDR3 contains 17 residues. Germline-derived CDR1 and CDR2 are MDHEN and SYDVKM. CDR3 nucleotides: TGTGCCAGCAGTTTATCTTCGGTGGACAGGGGGATCTCTGGCTACACCTTC. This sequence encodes CASSLSSVDRGISGYTF.

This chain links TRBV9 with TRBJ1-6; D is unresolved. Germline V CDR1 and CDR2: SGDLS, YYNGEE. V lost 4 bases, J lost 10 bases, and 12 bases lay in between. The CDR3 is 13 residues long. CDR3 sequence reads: CASSPDILSPLHF. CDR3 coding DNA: TGTGCCAGCAGCCCAGACATATTATCACCCCTCCACTTT.

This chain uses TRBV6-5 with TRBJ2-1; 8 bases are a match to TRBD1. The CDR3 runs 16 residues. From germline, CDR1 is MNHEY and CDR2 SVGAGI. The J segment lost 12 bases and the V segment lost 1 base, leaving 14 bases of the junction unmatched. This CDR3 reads CASSYFGQGAQMRQFF. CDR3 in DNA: TGTGCCAGCAGTTACTTTGGACAGGGTGCCCAAATGAGGCAGTTCTTC.

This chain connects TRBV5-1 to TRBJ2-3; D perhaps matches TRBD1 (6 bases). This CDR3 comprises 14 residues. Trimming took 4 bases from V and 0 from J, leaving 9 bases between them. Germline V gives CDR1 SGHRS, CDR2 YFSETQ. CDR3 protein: CASSGQSSTDTQYF. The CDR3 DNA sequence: TGCGCCAGCAGCGGACAGTCTAGCACAGATACGCAGTATTTT. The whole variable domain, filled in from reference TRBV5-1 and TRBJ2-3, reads KAGVTQTPRYLIKTRGQQVTLSCSPISGHRSVSWYQQTPGQGLQFLFEYFSETQRNKGNFPGRFSGRQFSNSRSEMNVSTLELGDSALYLCASSGQSSTDTQYFGPGTRLTVL.

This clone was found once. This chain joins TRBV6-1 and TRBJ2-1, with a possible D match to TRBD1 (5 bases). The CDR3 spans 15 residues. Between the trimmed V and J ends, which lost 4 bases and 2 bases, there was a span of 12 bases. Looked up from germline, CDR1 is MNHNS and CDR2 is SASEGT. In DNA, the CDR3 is TGTGCCAGCAGTGGAAAAGGGGTTACCTACAATGAGCAGTTCTTC. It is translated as CASSGKGVTYNEQFF.

Written as DNA, the CDR3 is TGTGCCACCAGCCGCGAAGAGACTAGCGGACTGTACGAGCAGTACTTC. This encodes CATSREETSGLYEQYF. The J gene is TRBJ2-7, the V gene TRBV15; 9 nucleotides match TRBD2. V shed 5 bases and J 4 bases; nucleotides not matched to a gene: 12. CDR1 and CDR2 (germline): LNHNV, YYDKDF (reference sequence). This CDR3 spans 16 amino acids.

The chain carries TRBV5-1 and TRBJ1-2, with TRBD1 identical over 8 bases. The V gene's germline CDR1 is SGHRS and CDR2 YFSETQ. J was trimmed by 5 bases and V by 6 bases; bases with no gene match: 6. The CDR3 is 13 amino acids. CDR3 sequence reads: CASNTGGDYGYTF. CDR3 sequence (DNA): TGCGCCAGCAACACAGGGGGTGATTATGGCTACACCTTC. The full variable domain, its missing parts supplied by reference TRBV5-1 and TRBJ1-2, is KAGVTQTPRYLIKTRGQQVTLSCSPISGHRSVSWYQQTPGQGLQFLFEYFSETQRNKGNFPGRFSGRQFSNSRSEMNVSTLELGDSALYLCASNTGGDYGYTFGSGTRLTVV.

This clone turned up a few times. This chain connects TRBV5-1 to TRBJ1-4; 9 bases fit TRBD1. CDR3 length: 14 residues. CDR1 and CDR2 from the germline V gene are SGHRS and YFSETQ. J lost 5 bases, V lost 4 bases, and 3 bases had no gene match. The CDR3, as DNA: TGCGCCAGCAGCGGGACAGGGATCAATGAAAAACTGTTTTTT. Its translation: CASSGTGINEKLFF.

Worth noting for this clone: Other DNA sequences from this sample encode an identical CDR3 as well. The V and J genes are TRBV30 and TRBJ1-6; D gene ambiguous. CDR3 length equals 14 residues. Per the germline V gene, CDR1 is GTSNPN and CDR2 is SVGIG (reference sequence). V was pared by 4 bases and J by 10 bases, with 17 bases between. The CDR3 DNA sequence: TGTGCCTGGAATATAGCCTCGGGAAACTCACCCCTCCACTTT. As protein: CAWNIASGNSPLHF.

CDR3 residues: CASSNTGQGVQPQHF. The CDR3 coding sequence is TGTGCCAGTAGTAATACGGGACAGGGGGTTCAGCCCCAGCATTTT. The chain has TRBV19 and TRBJ1-5; 11 bases align to TRBD1. CDR1 and CDR2 from the germline V gene are LNHDA and SQIVND (reference sequence). The CDR3 is 15 residues long. The V and J ends lost 4 bases and 6 bases, in that order; junction bases with no gene match: 5.

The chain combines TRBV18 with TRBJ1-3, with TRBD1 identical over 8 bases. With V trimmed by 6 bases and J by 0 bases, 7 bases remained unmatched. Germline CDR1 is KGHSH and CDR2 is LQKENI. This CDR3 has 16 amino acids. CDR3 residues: CASSPGTGASGNTIYF. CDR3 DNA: TGTGCCAGCTCGCCCGGGACAGGCGCCTCTGGAAACACCATATATTTT.

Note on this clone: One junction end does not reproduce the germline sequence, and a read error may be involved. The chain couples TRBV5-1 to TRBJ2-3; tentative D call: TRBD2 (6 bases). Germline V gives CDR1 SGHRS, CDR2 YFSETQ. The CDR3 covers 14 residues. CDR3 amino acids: CASSLGTSRDTQYF. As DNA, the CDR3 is TGCGCCAGCAGCTTGGGAACTAGCAGAGATACGCAGTATTTT.

The CDR3 here is CASSLVPGDGYTF. As DNA, the CDR3 is TGTGCCAGCAGCTTAGTTCCGGGGGATGGCTACACCTTC. This sequence joins TRBV7-6 and TRBJ1-2, with D possibly TRBD1 on 5 matching bases. Germline-derived CDR1 and CDR2 are SGHVS and FNYEAQ. The CDR3 sequence is 13 residues long. The V and J ends lost 1 base and 6 bases respectively, with 9 bases between them.

This chain's CDR3 is CASSQPGLGNSPLHF. The CDR3 bases are TGCGCCAGCAGCCAACCAGGGCTGGGTAATTCACCCCTCCACTTT. The chain joins TRBV4-1 to TRBJ1-6; a possible D gene is TRBD1 (5 bases). The CDR3 covers 15 residues. Germline CDR1 and CDR2: MGHRA and YSYEKL. V lost 2 bases, J lost 6 bases, and 11 bases lay in between.